This T cell receptor (beta chain) was profiled in a study of blood T cells in healthy people across ages. Alongside a J-beta primer mix, a sample-barcoded 5' primer served in a second PCR lasting about 7 to 11 cycles. TCRdb re-called the 5' RACE reads through MiXCR, storing one row per CDR3 protein. The sample shows about 290,000 distinct CDR3 sequences, around 29% of them seen only once. There are 12 residues in the CDR3. The V gene's germline CDR1 is DFQATT and CDR2 SNEGSKA (reference sequence). About this clonotype: Its ends do not fully match the called genes, so a read error is possible.

V usage is TRBV20-1 and J usage is TRBJ2-2; 7 nucleotides align to TRBD1. Specimen: blood. The sequence came from a woman between 70 and 85 years old in good health. DNA of the CDR3: TGCAGTGCTGGAGACAGGGAAGCGGAGCTGTTTTTT. As protein: CSAGDREAELFF.